This T cell receptor (beta chain) was retrieved from a study of T cell repertoires in cytomegalovirus infection (dated by TCRdb to the late 2010s). Regarding the study in general: The peptide stimulations were aimed at well-studied HLA-B-restricted epitopes as well as recently identified HLA-C-restricted CMV epitopes, whose presentation resists viral immunomodulation. The HLA type of each donor mattered for the analysis, because public TCR beta signatures pointed to carriage of CMV infection along with the matching HLA type. The paper as a whole reports these results and caveats: In both this cohort and an independent cohort of over 350 donors, the cumulative frequency of public TCR beta family members distinguished carriers of CMV infection plus the relevant HLA type. The ex vivo response was dominated by HLA-C-restricted CMV-specific TCR beta clonotypes, which also provided the single most frequent clonotype in two of eight donors.

Sequencing was performed on an Illumina HiSeq 1500. TCRdb passed the public sequencing reads through fastp at Q25 and MiXCR, retaining productive beta sequences. CDR3 protein duplicates are merged, each entry listing the most common genes and DNA. The sample table shows about 700,000 distinct CDR3 sequences, and roughly 33% are seen once. 18% of the sample belongs to the ten largest clones. In this sample, this clonotype turned up a few times. Its antigen target is currently unknown. Within one base of it there is no much larger clone, and no base qualities were kept. Taken with the paper, the label for treatment or condition translates to: in vitro stimulation with specific CMV peptide epitopes to enrich CMV-specific T cells. The V and J ends are trimmed by 5 bases and 7 bases, leaving 15 bases between them. The CDR3 contains 14 residues, cysteine and phenylalanine counted. The retained sequence is limited to the CDR3, 42 bases, with the frame set at the first base. Via the germline V gene (reference sequence), CDR1 is LNHDA and CDR2 SQIVND.

The specimen comprised cultured PBMCs, sampled from culture after CMV antigen stimulation. The source is a human donor in good health (CMV status not recorded). Some clones in this sample may be carry-over from other donors' samples. The rearranged segments are TRBV19 and TRBJ2-1; the D gene may be TRBD1 or TRBD2, since each aligns over 5 bases. The CDR3 region reads CASSPRDGWNEQFF. The DNA sequence is TGTGCCAGTAGTCCCAGGGACGGTTGGAATGAGCAGTTCTTC.